The present T cell receptor beta chain was sequenced within a study of blood T cell repertoires in COVID-19. Overall study: Sites in the United States, Italy and Spain provided acute and convalescent COVID-19 samples. Nucleic acid was either cDNA or gDNA, and it came from T cells, B-cell-depleted T cells, or PBMCs.

As processed by the authors: Researchers report that nucleated cell counts were estimated from reference gene primer amplification. Data came from immunoSEQ multiplex PCR; TCRdb stores just in-frame clones and leaves some out. The V and J calls and clone size were taken over from that table, and D and trimming were inferred from the DNA. The top ten hold 5% to 8% of the sample, which has about 190,000 clones, roughly 88% seen once. J was trimmed by 8 bases and V by 0 bases; bases with no gene match: 10. Germline V CDR1 and CDR2: SQVTM, ANQGSEA. The CDR3 length is 15 residues. The sample taken for sequencing was peripheral blood. The TCR originated in a middle-aged woman who had recovered from COVID-19. The chain uses TRBV29-1 and TRBJ1-2; 9 bases are shared with TRBD1. CDR3 residues: CSVEETIQGAWGYTF. The CDR3 DNA follows: TGCAGCGTTGAAGAGACAATACAGGGGGCATGGGGCTACACCTTC.